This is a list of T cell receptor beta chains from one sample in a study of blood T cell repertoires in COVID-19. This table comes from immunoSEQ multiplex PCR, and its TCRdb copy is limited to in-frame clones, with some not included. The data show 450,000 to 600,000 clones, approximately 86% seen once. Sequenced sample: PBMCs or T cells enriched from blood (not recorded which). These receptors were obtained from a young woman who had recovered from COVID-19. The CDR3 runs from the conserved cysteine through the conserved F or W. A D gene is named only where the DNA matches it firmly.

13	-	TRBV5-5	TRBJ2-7	CASSSDGRREQYF	TGTGCCAGCAGCTCGGATGGGCGGAGGGAGCAGTACTTC
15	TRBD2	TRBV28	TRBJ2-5	CASSLAGSREETQYF	TGTGCCAGCAGCTTAGCGGGGAGCCGAGAAGAGACCCAGTACTTC
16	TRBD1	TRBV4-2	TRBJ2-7	CASSQLGTGEAYEQYF	TGTGCCAGCAGCCAGCTTGGGACAGGCGAGGCCTACGAGCAGTACTTC
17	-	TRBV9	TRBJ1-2	CASSQAHRGGENYGYTF	TGTGCCAGCAGCCAGGCCCATCGGGGGGGCGAGAACTATGGCTACACCTTC
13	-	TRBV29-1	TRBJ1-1	CSVDRAGNTEAFF	TGCAGCGTTGATAGGGCGGGGAACACTGAAGCTTTCTTT
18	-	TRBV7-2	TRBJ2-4	CASSSRSTGSRAKNIQYF	TGTGCCAGCAGCTCCAGGTCAACAGGGAGCAGAGCCAAAAACATTCAGTACTTC
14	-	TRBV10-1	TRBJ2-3	CASSDGVSTDTQYF	TGCGCCAGCAGTGACGGGGTTAGCACAGATACGCAGTATTTT
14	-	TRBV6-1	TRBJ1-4	CASSRTAENEKLFF	TGTGCCAGCAGCCGGACAGCAGAGAATGAAAAACTGTTTTTT
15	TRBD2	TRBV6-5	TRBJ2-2	CASIRASGGPGELFF	TGTGCCAGCATTAGGGCTAGCGGGGGGCCCGGGGAGCTGTTTTTT
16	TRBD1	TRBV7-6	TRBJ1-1	CASSLGKGTGPTEAFF	TGTGCCAGCAGCTTAGGAAAGGGGACAGGGCCCACTGAAGCTTTCTTT